These 13 T cell receptor beta chains were sequenced from one sample in a study of cytomegalovirus exposure and HLA in healthy donors. PCR was performed using 60 Vbeta and 13 Jbeta primers. Sequencing used immunoSEQ multiplex PCR; TCRdb keeps in-frame clones, though not all of them. In the table there are 170,000 or so clones, around 83% of which are singletons. The sample taken for sequencing was PBMCs. Receptors originate from a man in his fifties or sixties in good health and CMV-seronegative.

This clone was picked up a small number of times. The chain couples TRBV5-1 to TRBJ2-7, with 7 bases fitting TRBD1. V was clipped by 6 bases and J by 2 bases; unmatched bases: 8. Germline-derived CDR1 and CDR2 are SGHRS and YFSETQ. This CDR3 is 14 amino acids long. The CDR3 spells CASTVTGAPYEQYF. The CDR3 bases are TGCGCCAGCACGGTCACAGGGGCGCCCTACGAGCAGTACTTC.

This clone was detected once. The same CDR3 also results from other DNA sequences found in this sample. The gene calls are TRBV28 and TRBJ1-2, with D perhaps matching TRBD1 (6 bases). The CDR3 is 15 residues long. Germline lookup yields CDR1 MDHEN and CDR2 SYDVKM. Trimming cost V 7 bases and J 2 bases, with 17 bases left between them. The CDR3 spells CASIAQGRGNYGYTF. CDR3 DNA: TGTGCCAGCATCGCCCAGGGGAGGGGGAACTATGGCTACACCTTC.

CDR3 nucleotide sequence: TGTGCCAGCAGTGCACTGAACACCGGGGAGCTGTTTTTT. This translates into CASSALNTGELFF. The rearrangement links TRBV6-5 to TRBJ2-2; D gene unclear. Per germline, CDR1 MNHEY and CDR2 SVGAGI. This CDR3 spans 13 amino acids. Trimming stripped 5 bases from V and 1 base from J, with 5 bases between.

The chain joins TRBV29-1 to TRBJ2-7, with 10 bases identical to TRBD2. V was clipped by 4 bases and J by 7 bases; unmatched bases: 10. This CDR3 spans 14 amino acids. CDR1 and CDR2 from the germline V gene are SQVTM and ANQGSEA. CDR3 region: CSVVFLAGAGEQYF. CDR3 nucleotide sequence: TGCAGCGTTGTGTTCCTAGCGGGAGCGGGTGAGCAGTACTTC.

The V call is TRBV4-1, the J call TRBJ2-2, with a possible D match to TRBD2 (6 bases). This CDR3 region has 17 residues. The V end lost 4 bases, the J end lost 5 bases, and 20 bases lay between the germline ends. Germline V gene sequence: CDR1 MGHRA, CDR2 YSYEKL. The CDR3 sequence is CASSRRSRGGGTGELFF. CDR3 DNA sequence: TGCGCCAGCAGCCGCAGAAGCCGGGGAGGAGGGACCGGGGAGCTGTTTTTT.

CDR3 DNA: TGTGCCAGCTCCCCGTCCCGACTAGGGTCCTACGAGCAGTACTTC. Translating gives CASSPSRLGSYEQYF. The chain uses TRBV7-2 and TRBJ2-7; tentatively, D is TRBD2 (6 bases). From germline, CDR1 is SGHTA and CDR2 FQGNSA. V lost 8 bases to trimming and J lost 1 base, with 18 bases between them. The length of the CDR3 is 15 residues.

The table lists this clone with a count of one. The V gene is TRBV20-1, the J gene TRBJ1-1, with D possibly TRBD1 on 5 matching bases. CDR3 length: 11 amino acids. Germline CDR1 DFQATT, CDR2 SNEGSKA (reference sequence). Deletions cut 4 bases from V and 5 bases from J, with 8 bases between. CDR3 DNA sequence: TGCAGTGCTACCGACAGAACTGAAGCTTTCTTT. Encoded protein: CSATDRTEAFF.

V usage is TRBV7-2 and J usage is TRBJ1-2, with 8 nucleotides matching TRBD1. The junction had 6 bases not matched to a gene; V was cut back by 1 base and J by 2 bases. Germline loops: CDR1 SGHTA, CDR2 FQGNSA. This CDR3 comprises 16 residues. The CDR3 coding sequence is TGTGCCAGCAGCTTAGGGGCAGGGGGCGCGAACTATGGCTACACCTTC. Translated: CASSLGAGGANYGYTF.

Notes on this clone: Germline is not matched at one junction end, which may reflect a read error. Other nucleotide sequences from this sample produce the same CDR3. J is TRBJ2-7 and V is TRBV29-1; 11 bases line up with TRBD2. CDR3 length: 13 amino acids. The germline gives CDR1 SQVTM, CDR2 ANQGSEA. Here the CDR3 DNA reads TGTAGCGTGGGGACTAGCGGAAACTACGAGCAGTACTTC. Protein sequence: CSVGTSGNYEQYF.

CDR3 protein: CASSLRQGNQRATEAFF. CDR3 in DNA: TGTGCCAGCAGTCTCAGACAGGGGAACCAAAGGGCCACTGAAGCTTTCTTT. The gene calls are TRBV7-3 and TRBJ1-1; TRBD1 matches at 8 bases. This CDR3 region has 17 residues. CDR1 SGHTA and CDR2 FQGTGA come from the germline V gene. V lost 6 bases to trimming and J lost 4 bases; unmatched junction nucleotides: 16.

This chain's CDR3 is CSVGSGITNEQFF. The CDR3 region has the DNA TGCAGCGTTGGTAGCGGGATAACAAATGAGCAGTTCTTC. The chain uses TRBV29-1 and TRBJ2-1; 8 bases map to TRBD2. Germline CDR1 reads SQVTM; CDR2 reads ANQGSEA. V lost 4 bases, J lost 7 bases, and 6 bases stayed unmatched. This CDR3 spans 13 amino acids.

The rearrangement uses TRBV9 and TRBJ1-5; weak D call: TRBD1 (5 bases). V lost 4 bases and J lost 0, with 11 bases in between. This CDR3 is 15 amino acids long. Germline CDR1 SGDLS, CDR2 YYNGEE. The CDR3 coding sequence is TGTGCCAGCAGCTCGACAGCGATTAGCAATCAGCCCCAGCATTTT. Encoded protein: CASSSTAISNQPQHF.

The chain employs TRBV18 and TRBJ1-5; no clear D. CDR3 length: 16 residues. Germline V gene lookup returns CDR1 KGHSH and CDR2 LQKENI. Trimming removed 2 bases at V and 4 bases at J, with 15 bases between. The CDR3 DNA is TGTGCCAGCTCACCATCGGCAGGCGCCGTGAATCAGCCCCAGCATTTT. Translating it yields CASSPSAGAVNQPQHF.